This T cell receptor beta chain was sequenced during a study of shared clonotypes between healthy human individuals. Overall study results and limits: Naive subsets tended to show greater estimated richness than memory subsets.

Measured with immunoSEQ multiplex PCR; TCRdb has only the in-frame clones, and not every one. The profile shows a few million clones, roughly 92% of them singletons. Concerning this clone itself: What it binds is not known.

Deletions cut 4 bases from V and 7 bases from J, with 13 bases between. The germline V gene has CDR1 KGHSH and CDR2 LQKENI. CDR3 length: 13 amino acids. It was into CD45RA+ naive and CD45RA-negative memory subsets that the CD4+ cells were split. Sequencing was carried out using naive CD4+ T cells sorted from blood. Subset here: CD45RA+ positively selected. This chain joins TRBV18 and TRBJ1-1; D might be TRBD1 (5 bases). The receptor comes from a man between 18 and 29 years old in good health. The CDR3 DNA reads TGTGCCAGCTCACAGGGGTTGGATGTTGAAGCTTTCTTT. Translated: CASSQGLDVEAFF.